Sequencing of this T cell receptor (beta chain) was carried out in a study of T cell responses to AZD1222 COVID-19 vaccine. CDR3 length equals 12 residues. Germline CDR1 reads SGHRS; CDR2 reads YFSETQ. This clone was counted a few times. This table comes from immunoSEQ multiplex PCR, and its TCRdb copy is limited to in-frame clones, with some not included. The sample yields roughly 100,000 clones, around 94% seen once. Source: peripheral blood, taken on day 0 of AZD1222 vaccination. The TCR sequence derives from an adult in good health. J is TRBJ1-1 and V is TRBV5-1, with D maybe TRBD1 (6 bases). CDR3 bases: TGCGCGACGTCGACGGGGGCCACTGAAGCTTTCTTT. This gives the protein CATSTGATEAFF.